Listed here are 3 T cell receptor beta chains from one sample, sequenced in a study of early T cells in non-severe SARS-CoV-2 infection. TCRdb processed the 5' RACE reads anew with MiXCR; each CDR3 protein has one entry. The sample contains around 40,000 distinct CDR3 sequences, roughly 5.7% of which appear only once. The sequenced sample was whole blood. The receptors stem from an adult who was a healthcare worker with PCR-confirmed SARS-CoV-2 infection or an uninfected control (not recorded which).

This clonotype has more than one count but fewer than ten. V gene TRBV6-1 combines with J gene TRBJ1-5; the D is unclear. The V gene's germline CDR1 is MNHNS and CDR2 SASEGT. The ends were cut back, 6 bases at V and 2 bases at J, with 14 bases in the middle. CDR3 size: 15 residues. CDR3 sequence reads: CASRAYWRGNQPQHF. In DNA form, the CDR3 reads TGTGCCAGCAGGGCTTATTGGCGCGGCAATCAGCCCCAGCATTTT.

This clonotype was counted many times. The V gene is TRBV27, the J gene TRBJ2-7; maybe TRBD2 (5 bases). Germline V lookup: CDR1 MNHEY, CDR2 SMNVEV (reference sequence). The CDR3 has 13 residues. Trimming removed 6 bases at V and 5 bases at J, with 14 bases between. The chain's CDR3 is CASRKGVNNEQYF. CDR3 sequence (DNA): TGTGCCAGCAGGAAGGGAGTAAACAACGAGCAGTACTTC.

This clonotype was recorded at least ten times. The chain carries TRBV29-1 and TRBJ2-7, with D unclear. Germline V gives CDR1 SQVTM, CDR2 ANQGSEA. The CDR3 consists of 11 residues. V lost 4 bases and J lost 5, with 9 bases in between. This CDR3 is CSVARQDEQYF. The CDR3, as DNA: TGCAGCGTTGCCCGTCAGGACGAGCAGTACTTC.